This is a list of T cell receptor beta chains from one sample in a study of CD8+CD57+ T cells in acquired aplastic anemia. TCRdb re-analysed the reads in MiXCR, keeping a single row per CDR3 protein. The sample has 400,000 to 450,000 distinct CDR3 sequences, 55% to 75% seen once; the top ten hold 3% to 5%. Sequencing was done on a sample of sorted CD4+, CD8+, or CD8+CD57+ T cells (not recorded which) from PBMCs. The receptor source for this set is a human donor in good health, serving as a control. Both conserved end residues are part of each CDR3. Fields, in order: CDR3 DNA, CDR3 protein, D gene, V gene, clone size, J gene. The D gene is left open where the match is weak. Rows give clone size only sometimes, using once, few, many, or a class for an expanded clone.

cdr3_nt: TGTGCTAGCAGTGTGGGGGGGGCCGGGGATACTGAAGCTTTCTTT; cdr3_aa: CASSVGGAGDTEAFF; d_call: NA; v_call: TRBV7-3; clone_size: NA; j_call: TRBJ1-1
cdr3_nt: TGTGCCAGCAGCGTAGGGGTCTCGAGAAATCAGCCCCAGCATTTT; cdr3_aa: CASSVGVSRNQPQHF; d_call: NA; v_call: TRBV9; clone_size: few; j_call: TRBJ1-5
cdr3_nt: TGTGCCAGCAGCGACCAGGACAGGGTGAGCTCGAGCTTC; cdr3_aa: CASSDQDRVSSSF; d_call: TRBD1; v_call: TRBV2; clone_size: NA; j_call: TRBJ1-2
cdr3_nt: TGTGCCAGCAGCCCGACTGGGCGGACCTACGAGCAGTACTTCTTC; cdr3_aa: CASSPTGRTYEQYFF; d_call: NA; v_call: TRBV7-6; clone_size: NA; j_call: TRBJ2-1
cdr3_nt: TGCGCCAGCAGCCAAGATCTCGGAGCGAATGAGCAGTTCTTC; cdr3_aa: CASSQDLGANEQFF; d_call: NA; v_call: TRBV4-3; clone_size: many; j_call: TRBJ2-1
cdr3_nt: TGTGCCAGCAGCCTTAGCGGACCCAAACATCCCCAGCATTTT; cdr3_aa: CASSLSGPKHPQHF; d_call: NA; v_call: TRBV7-2; clone_size: once; j_call: TRBJ1-5
cdr3_nt: TGTGCCAGCAGCCCACCACTGGGCGTTGCCAAGCAGTACCTCCACTTT; cdr3_aa: CASSPPLGVAKQYLHF; d_call: NA; v_call: TRBV7-9; clone_size: NA; j_call: TRBJ1-6
cdr3_nt: TGTGCCAGCAGCAGAGTGGCCGGGAACTATGGTTTCTCCTTC; cdr3_aa: CASSRVAGNYGFSF; d_call: NA; v_call: TRBV7-2; clone_size: NA; j_call: TRBJ1-2
cdr3_nt: NA; cdr3_aa: CASSYVVQETQYFVLTF; d_call: NA; v_call: TRBV7-3; clone_size: once; j_call: TRBJ2-6
cdr3_nt: TGTGCCAGCAGCGGACAACTACTGCCTCAGCTCCGCCATTTT; cdr3_aa: CASSGQLLPQLRHF; d_call: NA; v_call: TRBV9; clone_size: NA; j_call: TRBJ1-5
cdr3_nt: TGCAGCGTGCTCCAGACAGGGGCCTACGAGCAGTACTTC; cdr3_aa: CSVLQTGAYEQYF; d_call: TRBD1; v_call: TRBV29-1; clone_size: NA; j_call: TRBJ2-7
cdr3_nt: TGCGCCAGCAGCTTGGGGGGGGCTCCGGGGCACGAGCAGTACTTC; cdr3_aa: CASSLGGAPGHEQYF; d_call: NA; v_call: TRBV7-3; clone_size: NA; j_call: TRBJ2-7
cdr3_nt: TGTGCCAGCGGCACCGGGACACGGTACAATGAGCAGTTCTTC; cdr3_aa: CASGTGTRYNEQFF; d_call: NA; v_call: TRBV7-2; clone_size: NA; j_call: TRBJ2-1
cdr3_nt: TGTGCCAGCAGCTTAGAGGACAGTGCAAAACAGTACTTCTTT; cdr3_aa: CASSLEDSAKQYFF; d_call: NA; v_call: TRBV7-7; clone_size: NA; j_call: TRBJ1-6
cdr3_nt: TGCGCCAGCAGCTTGGTACTTGGGACAGTGCACTCCGAAGCTTTCTTT; cdr3_aa: CASSLVLGTVHSEAFF; d_call: TRBD1; v_call: TRBV9; clone_size: NA; j_call: TRBJ1-1
cdr3_nt: TGTGCCAGCAGCCTCGGACGGGGTACAGGTACGCAGTATTTT; cdr3_aa: CASSLGRGTGTQYF; d_call: NA; v_call: TRBV7-9; clone_size: once; j_call: TRBJ2-3
cdr3_nt: TGCGCCAGCAGCGGAGGGGGGTGTGGCTACACCTTC; cdr3_aa: CASSGGGCGYTF; d_call: NA; v_call: TRBV5-1; clone_size: NA; j_call: TRBJ1-2
cdr3_nt: TGTGCCACCAGCGGAGCTCTGGGGGGGTGGTATGAGGAGACCCAGTACTTC; cdr3_aa: CATSGALGGWYEETQYF; d_call: TRBD2; v_call: TRBV9; clone_size: NA; j_call: TRBJ2-5
cdr3_nt: TGCGCCAGCACTCAAACCGGGAGAGGGGATAACTATGGCTACACCTTC; cdr3_aa: CASTQTGRGDNYGYTF; d_call: NA; v_call: TRBV5-1; clone_size: NA; j_call: TRBJ1-2
cdr3_nt: TGTGCCACCAGCAGAGCTCGCGGGACTAGCGGGGGGGCGGATTCCGAGACCCAGTACTTC; cdr3_aa: CATSRARGTSGGADSETQYF; d_call: TRBD2; v_call: TRBV15; clone_size: NA; j_call: TRBJ2-5
cdr3_nt: TGTGCCAGCAGTTTCGGCAGGCGGGGAGGTAATGAAAAACTGTTTTTT; cdr3_aa: CASSFGRRGGNEKLFF; d_call: NA; v_call: TRBV12-3/TRBV12-4; clone_size: NA; j_call: TRBJ1-4
cdr3_nt: TGTGCCTGGAGTGTACGGGGAGAGACCCAGTACTTC; cdr3_aa: CAWSVRGETQYF; d_call: NA; v_call: TRBV30; clone_size: many; j_call: TRBJ2-5